Each of the 8 T cell receptor beta chains below was sequenced from the same sample in a study of cytomegalovirus exposure and HLA in healthy donors. The PCR had 60 Vbeta and 13 Jbeta primers. Measured with immunoSEQ multiplex PCR; TCRdb has only the in-frame clones, and not every one. The table includes 150,000 to 200,000 clones, roughly 79% detected once. The specimen was PBMCs. These receptors came from a woman aged 45-60 years in good health and CMV-seropositive.

The chain links TRBV7-2 to TRBJ1-2; TRBD1 matches at 7 bases. The CDR3 consists of 14 residues. V lost 4 bases and J lost 4; bases outside the gene matches: 6. Germline lookup yields CDR1 SGHTA and CDR2 FQGNSA. As DNA, the CDR3 is TGTGCCAGCAGCTCTCGGGACAGAGTCTATGGCTACACCTTC. It specifies CASSSRDRVYGYTF.

The J gene is TRBJ1-1, the V gene TRBV28; no clear D. V lost 7 bases to trimming and J lost 2 bases, with 11 bases between them. The CDR3 runs 13 residues. The germline gives CDR1 MDHEN, CDR2 SYDVKM. The CDR3 DNA sequence: TGTGCCAGCACCTATCCAACTAACACTGAAGCTTTCTTT. As protein: CASTYPTNTEAFF.

The chain combines TRBV11-3 with TRBJ1-2; D unclear. This CDR3 contains 13 residues. Germline loops: CDR1 SGHNT, CDR2 YENEEA. The V and J ends lost 6 bases and 8 bases respectively, with 16 bases between them. CDR3 sequence: CASRITRVGGYTF. For the CDR3, the DNA is TGTGCCAGCAGGATTACCCGGGTAGGAGGCTACACCTTC.

The rearrangement uses TRBV13 and TRBJ1-5, with TRBD1 matching 10 bases. The CDR3 sequence is 14 residues long. The germline V gene encodes CDR1 PRHDT and CDR2 FYEKMQ (reference sequence). V was pared by 3 bases and J by 6 bases, with 2 bases of the junction left unmatched. Here the CDR3 DNA reads TGTGCCAGCAGCTTCGGGACAGGGGTTCAGCCCCAGCATTTT. This gives the protein CASSFGTGVQPQHF.

Only a few counts were recorded for this clone. The chain carries TRBV6-5 and TRBJ1-2; D is possibly TRBD1 (6 bases). CDR3 length equals 14 residues. CDR1 is MNHEY and CDR2 is SVGAGI in the germline V gene. Trimming removed 5 bases from V and 7 bases from J, with 17 bases in between. CDR3 region: CASSEGGALRGYTF. CDR3 nucleotides: TGTGCCAGCAGTGAAGGGGGGGCTCTTCGTGGCTACACCTTC.

CDR3 sequence reads: CASITDGSSSGNTIYF. For the CDR3, the DNA is TGTGCCAGCATCACAGATGGTTCAAGCTCTGGAAACACCATATATTTT. The V call is TRBV10-3, the J call TRBJ1-3, with D hard to call. CDR3 size: 16 residues. V lost 10 bases, J lost 0 bases, and 19 bases lay in between. Germline CDR1 is ENHRY and CDR2 is SYGVKD.

The gene calls are TRBV5-4 and TRBJ2-4; 8 bases map to TRBD2. The CDR3 is 18 residues long. Germline V CDR1 and CDR2: SGHNT, YYREEE (reference sequence). V shed 0 bases and J 0 bases; nucleotides not matched to a gene: 8. CDR3 region: CASSLVEAGGLAKNIQYF. The CDR3 coding sequence is TGTGCCAGCAGCTTGGTGGAGGCGGGGGGACTAGCCAAAAACATTCAGTACTTC.

This chain joins TRBV11-2 and TRBJ2-3, with TRBD2 as a possible D gene (6 bases). The CDR3 runs 14 residues. V shed 7 bases and J shed 1 base, with 12 bases lying between them. Germline CDR1 SGHAT, CDR2 FQNNGV. Here the CDR3 DNA reads TGTGCCAGCACCCAGGGACTTGGCACAGATACGCAGTATTTT. Amino acids: CASTQGLGTDTQYF.